This T cell receptor beta chain was sequenced in a study of regulatory and conventional T cells in breast cancer. TCRdb redid the calling of the PCR reads with MiXCR, one entry per CDR3 protein. Here the sample spans 9,500 to 13,000 distinct CDR3 sequences, roughly a third being singletons. Germline CDR1 reads SGHRS; CDR2 reads YFSETQ. This CDR3 has 16 amino acids. V trimming: 0 bases; J trimming: 2 bases; junction bases outside the gene matches: 4. This chain links TRBV5-1 with TRBJ2-5, with 10 bases lining up with TRBD2. This TCR was recovered from a male donor in good health. Material: conventional T cells from blood. CDR3 DNA sequence: TGCGCCAGCAGCTTGGCACCAGCGGGGGGGCAAGAGACCCAGTACTTC. This translates into CASSLAPAGGQETQYF.